This T cell receptor (beta chain) was found in a study of blood T cell repertoires in COVID-19. In the original analysis: Reference gene primer amplification gave estimated nucleated cell counts. The assay was immunoSEQ multiplex PCR, and TCRdb's table has in-frame clones only and misses some. V and J calls and clone size come straight from that table; D and trimming were deduced from the DNA. The table records around 200,000 clones, 80% to 85% of them present only once. There are 16 residues in the CDR3. Germline V gene data show CDR1 as SGHRS and CDR2 as YFSETQ. V lost 0 bases, J lost 2 bases, and 8 bases stayed unmatched.

The chain couples TRBV5-1 to TRBJ2-7; 7 bases match TRBD2. Sequenced material: peripheral blood. The source of this sequence is a human donor with acute or convalescent COVID-19. The donor label of this sample is uncertain. In DNA, the CDR3 is TGCGCCAGCAGCTTGGTAATGGCGGGAGCTGCCTACGAGCAGTACTTC. Translating it yields CASSLVMAGAAYEQYF.